This T cell receptor (beta chain) was sequenced in a study of early T cells in non-severe SARS-CoV-2 infection. CDR1 is SGHTS, CDR2 YDEGEE, per germline. This CDR3 spans 12 amino acids. The germline V and J ends were trimmed by 5 bases and 0 bases, with 6 bases remaining between them. This clonotype has ten or more counts. Molecules of cDNA were individually given unique molecular identifiers that were attached to them. TCRdb used MiXCR to reprocess the 5' RACE reads, holding one entry per CDR3 protein. Of tens of thousands of distinct CDR3 sequences in the sample, over 4.5% are singletons; the top ten hold under 6%.

The receptor was derived from an adult who was a healthcare worker with PCR-confirmed SARS-CoV-2 infection or an uninfected control (not recorded which). The gene calls are TRBV5-8 and TRBJ2-7; D is unclear. The input for sequencing was whole blood, taken at baseline. CDR3 loop: CASSSRSYEQYF. The CDR3 DNA is TGTGCCAGCAGTTCACGCTCCTACGAGCAGTACTTC.